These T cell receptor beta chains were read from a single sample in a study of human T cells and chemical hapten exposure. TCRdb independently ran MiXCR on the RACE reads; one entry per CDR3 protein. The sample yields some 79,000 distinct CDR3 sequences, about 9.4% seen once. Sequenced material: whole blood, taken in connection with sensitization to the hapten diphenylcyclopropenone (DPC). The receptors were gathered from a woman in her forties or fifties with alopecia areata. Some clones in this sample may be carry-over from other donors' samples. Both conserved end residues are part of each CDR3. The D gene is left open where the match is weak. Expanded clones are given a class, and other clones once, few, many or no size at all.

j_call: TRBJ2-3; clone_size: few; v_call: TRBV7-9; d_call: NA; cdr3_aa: CASSLGVLAATDTQYF; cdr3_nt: TGTGCCAGCAGCTTAGGCGTCTTGGCGGCCACAGATACGCAGTATTTT
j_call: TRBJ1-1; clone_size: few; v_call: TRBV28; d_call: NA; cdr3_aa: CASNGGMTEAFF; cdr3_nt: TGTGCCAGCAACGGGGGCATGACTGAAGCTTTCTTT
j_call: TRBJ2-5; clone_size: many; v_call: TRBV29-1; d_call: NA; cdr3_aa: CSVERSEHPETQYF; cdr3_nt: TGCAGCGTTGAACGGTCAGAACATCCGGAGACCCAGTACTTC
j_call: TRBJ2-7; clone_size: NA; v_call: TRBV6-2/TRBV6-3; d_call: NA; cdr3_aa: CASSYLGPAYEQYF; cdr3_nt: TGTGCCAGCAGTTACCTTGGACCGGCGTACGAGCAGTACTTC
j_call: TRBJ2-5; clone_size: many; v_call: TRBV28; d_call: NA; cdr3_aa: CASQATQYF; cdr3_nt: TGTGCCAGTCAAGCGACCCAGTACTTC
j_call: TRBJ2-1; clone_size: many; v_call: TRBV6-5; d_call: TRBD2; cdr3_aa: CASRRGLAGNNEQFF; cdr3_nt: TGTGCCAGCAGGAGGGGACTAGCGGGAAACAATGAGCAGTTCTTC
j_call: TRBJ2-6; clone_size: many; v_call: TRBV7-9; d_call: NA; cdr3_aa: CASSLQSSGANVLTF; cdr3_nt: TGTGCCAGCAGCTTGCAGAGCTCTGGGGCCAACGTCCTGACTTTC
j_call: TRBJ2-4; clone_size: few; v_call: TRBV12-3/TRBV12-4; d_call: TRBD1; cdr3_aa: CASGQGKNIQYF; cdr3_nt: TGTGCCAGCGGACAGGGAAAAAACATTCAGTACTTC
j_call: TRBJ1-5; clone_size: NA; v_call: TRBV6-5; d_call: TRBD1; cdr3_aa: CASSSLTGGGNQPQHF; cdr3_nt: TGTGCCAGCAGTTCCCTGACAGGGGGGGGCAATCAGCCCCAGCATTTT
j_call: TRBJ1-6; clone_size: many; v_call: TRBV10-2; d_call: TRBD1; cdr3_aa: CASSEDRGYSPLHF; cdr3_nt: TGCGCCAGCAGTGAGGACAGGGGATATTCACCCCTCCACTTT
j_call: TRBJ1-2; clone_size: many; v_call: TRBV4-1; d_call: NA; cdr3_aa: CASSQADPGLYGYTF; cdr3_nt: TGCGCCAGCAGCCAAGCAGACCCGGGCCTATATGGCTACACCTTC
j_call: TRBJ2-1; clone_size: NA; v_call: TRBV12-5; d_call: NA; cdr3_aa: CASGFATRSNEQFF; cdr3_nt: TGTGCTAGTGGTTTCGCAACTAGGTCGAATGAGCAGTTCTTC
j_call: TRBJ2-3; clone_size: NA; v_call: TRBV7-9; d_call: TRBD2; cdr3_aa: CASSIKRTSMDTQYF; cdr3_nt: TGTGCCAGCAGTATCAAACGGACTAGCATGGATACGCAGTATTTT
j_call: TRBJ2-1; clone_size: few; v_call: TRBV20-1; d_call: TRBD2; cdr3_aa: CSARDWVAGATRNEQFF; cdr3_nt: TGCAGTGCTAGAGATTGGGTAGCGGGAGCCACGAGGAATGAGCAGTTCTTC